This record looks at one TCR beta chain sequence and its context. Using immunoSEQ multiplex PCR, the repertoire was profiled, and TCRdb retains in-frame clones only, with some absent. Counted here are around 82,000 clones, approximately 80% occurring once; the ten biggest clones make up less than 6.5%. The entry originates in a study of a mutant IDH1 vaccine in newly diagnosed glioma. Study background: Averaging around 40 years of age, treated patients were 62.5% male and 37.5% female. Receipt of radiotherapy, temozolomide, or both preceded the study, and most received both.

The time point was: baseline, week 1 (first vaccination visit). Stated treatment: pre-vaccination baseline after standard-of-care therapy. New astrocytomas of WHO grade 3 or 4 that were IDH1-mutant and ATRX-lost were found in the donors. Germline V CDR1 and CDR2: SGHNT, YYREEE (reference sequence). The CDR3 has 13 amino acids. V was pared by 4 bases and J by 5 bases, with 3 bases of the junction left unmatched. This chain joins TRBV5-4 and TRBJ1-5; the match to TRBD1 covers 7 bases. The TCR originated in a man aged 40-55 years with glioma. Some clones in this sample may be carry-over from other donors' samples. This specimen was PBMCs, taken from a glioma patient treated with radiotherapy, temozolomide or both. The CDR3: CASSRDSDQPQHF. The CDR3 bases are TGTGCCAGCAGCCGGGACAGCGATCAGCCCCAGCATTTT.